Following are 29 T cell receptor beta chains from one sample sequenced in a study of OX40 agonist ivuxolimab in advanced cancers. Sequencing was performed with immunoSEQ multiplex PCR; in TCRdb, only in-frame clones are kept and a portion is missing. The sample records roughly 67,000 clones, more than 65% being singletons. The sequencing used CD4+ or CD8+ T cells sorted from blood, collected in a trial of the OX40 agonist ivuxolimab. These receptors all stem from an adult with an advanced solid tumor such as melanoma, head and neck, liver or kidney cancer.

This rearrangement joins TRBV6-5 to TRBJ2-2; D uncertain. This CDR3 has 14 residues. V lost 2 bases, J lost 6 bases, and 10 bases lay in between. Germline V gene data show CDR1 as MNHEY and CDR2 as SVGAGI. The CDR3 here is CASSYNRQAGELFF. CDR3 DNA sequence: TGTGCCAGCAGTTACAATCGACAAGCCGGGGAGCTGTTTTTT.

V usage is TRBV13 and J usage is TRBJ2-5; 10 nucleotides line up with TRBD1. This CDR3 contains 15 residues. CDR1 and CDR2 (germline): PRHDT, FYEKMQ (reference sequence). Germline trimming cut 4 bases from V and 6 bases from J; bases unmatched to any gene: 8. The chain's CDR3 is CASSYRQGALKTQYF. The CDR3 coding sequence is TGTGCCAGCAGCTACCGACAGGGGGCCTTGAAGACCCAGTACTTC. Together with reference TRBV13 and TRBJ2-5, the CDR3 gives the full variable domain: AAGVIQSPRHLIKEKRETATLKCYPIPRHDTVYWYQQGPGQDPQFLISFYEKMQSDKGSIPDRFSAQQFSDYHSELNMSSLELGDSALYFCASSYRQGALKTQYFGPGTRLLVL.

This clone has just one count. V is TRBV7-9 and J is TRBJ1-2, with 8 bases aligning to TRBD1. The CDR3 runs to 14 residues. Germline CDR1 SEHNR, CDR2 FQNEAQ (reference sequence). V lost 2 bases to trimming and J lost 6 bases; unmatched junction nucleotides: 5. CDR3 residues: CASSLPDRVDGYTF. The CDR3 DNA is TGTGCCAGCAGCTTACCGGACAGGGTAGATGGCTACACCTTC. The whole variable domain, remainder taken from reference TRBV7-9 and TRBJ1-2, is DTGVSQNPRHKITKRGQNVTFRCDPISEHNRLYWYRQTLGQGPEFLTYFQNEAQLEKSRLLSDRFSAERPKGSFSTLEIQRTEQGDSAMYLCASSLPDRVDGYTFGSGTRLTVV.

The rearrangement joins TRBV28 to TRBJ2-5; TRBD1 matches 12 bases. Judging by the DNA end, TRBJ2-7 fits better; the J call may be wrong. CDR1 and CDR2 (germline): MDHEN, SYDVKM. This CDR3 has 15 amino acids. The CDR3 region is CASRAGTGGPYEQYF. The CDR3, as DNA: TGTGCCAGCAGGGCCGGGACAGGGGGCCCCTACGAGCAGTACTTC.

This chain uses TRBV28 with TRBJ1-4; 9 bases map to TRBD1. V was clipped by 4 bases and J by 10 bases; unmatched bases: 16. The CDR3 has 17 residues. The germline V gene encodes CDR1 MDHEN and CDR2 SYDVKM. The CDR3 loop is CASSSHSTGTGQGKLFF. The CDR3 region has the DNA TGTGCCAGCAGTTCACATTCTACCGGGACAGGGCAAGGAAAACTGTTTTTT.

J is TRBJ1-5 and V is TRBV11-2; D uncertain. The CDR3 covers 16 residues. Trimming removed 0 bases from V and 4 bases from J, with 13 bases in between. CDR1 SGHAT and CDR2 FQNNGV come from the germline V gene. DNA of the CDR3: TGTGCCAGCAGCTTAGAGAGTTCTTGGGAGAATCAGCCCCAGCATTTT. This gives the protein CASSLESSWENQPQHF.

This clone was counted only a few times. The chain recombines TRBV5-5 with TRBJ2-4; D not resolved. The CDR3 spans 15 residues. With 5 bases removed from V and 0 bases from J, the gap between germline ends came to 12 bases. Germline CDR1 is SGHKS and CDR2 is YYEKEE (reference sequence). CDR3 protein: CASRPDPRAKNIQYF. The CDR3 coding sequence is TGTGCCAGCAGACCGGACCCTCGAGCCAAAAACATTCAGTACTTC.

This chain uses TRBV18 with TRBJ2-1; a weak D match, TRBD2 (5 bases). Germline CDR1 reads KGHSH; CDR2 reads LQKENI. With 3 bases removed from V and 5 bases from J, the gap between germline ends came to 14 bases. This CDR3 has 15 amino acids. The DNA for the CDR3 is TGTGCCAGCTCACCGGAGCCCACCGGGGACAATGAGCAGTTCTTC. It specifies CASSPEPTGDNEQFF. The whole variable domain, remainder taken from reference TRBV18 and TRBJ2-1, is NAGVMQNPRHLVRRRGQEARLRCSPMKGHSHVYWYRQLPEEGLKFMVYLQKENIIDESGMPKERFSAEFPKEGPSILRIQQVVRGDSAAYFCASSPEPTGDNEQFFGPGTRLTVL.

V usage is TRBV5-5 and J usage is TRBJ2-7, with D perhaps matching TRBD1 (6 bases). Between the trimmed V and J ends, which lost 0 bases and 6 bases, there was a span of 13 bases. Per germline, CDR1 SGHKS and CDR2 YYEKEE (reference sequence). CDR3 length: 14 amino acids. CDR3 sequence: CASSLGGQMLEQYF. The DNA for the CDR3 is TGTGCCAGCAGCTTGGGCGGACAGATGCTCGAGCAGTACTTC. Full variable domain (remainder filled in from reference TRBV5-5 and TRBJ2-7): DAGVTQSPTHLIKTRGQQVTLRCSPISGHKSVSWYQQVLGQGPQFIFQYYEKEERGRGNFPDRFSARQFPNYSSELNVNALLLGDSALYLCASSLGGQMLEQYFGPGTRLTVT.

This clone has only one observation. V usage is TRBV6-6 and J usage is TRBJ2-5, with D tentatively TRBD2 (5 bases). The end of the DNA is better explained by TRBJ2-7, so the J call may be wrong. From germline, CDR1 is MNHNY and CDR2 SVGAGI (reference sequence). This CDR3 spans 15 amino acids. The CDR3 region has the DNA TGTGCCAGCACTACATTCGGAGGTTCCTACTACGAGCAGTACTTC. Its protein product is CASTTFGGSYYEQYF.

DNA for the CDR3: TGTGCCAGCAGATCCCTAGCCCGCTCTAGCGGGAGGCGCTCCTACGAGCAGTACTTC. Translating it yields CASRSLARSSGRRSYEQYF. The gene calls are TRBV28 and TRBJ2-7, with 11 bases aligning to TRBD2. Trimming took 6 bases from V and 0 from J; bases not matched to a gene: 16. This CDR3 is 19 amino acids long. Germline lookup yields CDR1 MDHEN and CDR2 SYDVKM.

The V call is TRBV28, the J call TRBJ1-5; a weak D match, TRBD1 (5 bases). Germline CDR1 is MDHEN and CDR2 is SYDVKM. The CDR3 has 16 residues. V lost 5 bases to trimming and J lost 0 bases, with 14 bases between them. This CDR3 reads CASSTSGQASNQPQHF. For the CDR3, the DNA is TGTGCCAGCAGTACCTCCGGACAAGCTAGCAATCAGCCCCAGCATTTT.

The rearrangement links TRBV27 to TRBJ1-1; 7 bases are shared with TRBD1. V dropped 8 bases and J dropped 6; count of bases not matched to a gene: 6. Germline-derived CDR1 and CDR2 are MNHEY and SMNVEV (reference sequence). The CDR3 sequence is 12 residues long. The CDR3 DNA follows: TGTGCCAGCGGGGGGCAGGGGGCTGAAGCTTTCTTT. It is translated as CASGGQGAEAFF.

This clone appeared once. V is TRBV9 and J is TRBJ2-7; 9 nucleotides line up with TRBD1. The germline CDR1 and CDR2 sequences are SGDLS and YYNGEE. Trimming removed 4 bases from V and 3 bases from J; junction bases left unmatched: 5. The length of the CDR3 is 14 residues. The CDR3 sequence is CASSYGQGNYEQYF. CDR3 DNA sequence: TGTGCCAGCAGCTATGGACAGGGGAACTACGAGCAGTACTTC.

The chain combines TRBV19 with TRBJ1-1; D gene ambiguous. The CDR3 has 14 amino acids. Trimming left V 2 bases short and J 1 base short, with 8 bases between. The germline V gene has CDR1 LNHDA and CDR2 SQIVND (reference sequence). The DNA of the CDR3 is TGTGCCAGTAGTATACATATCGGGAACACTGAAGCTTTCTTT. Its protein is CASSIHIGNTEAFF.

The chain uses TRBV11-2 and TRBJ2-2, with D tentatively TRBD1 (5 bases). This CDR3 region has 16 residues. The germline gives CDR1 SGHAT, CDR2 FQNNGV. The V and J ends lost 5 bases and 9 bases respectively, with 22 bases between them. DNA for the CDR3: TGTGCCAGCAGCCATCCTAACCAGGGCCGACTCCGGGAGCTGTTTTTT. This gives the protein CASSHPNQGRLRELFF.

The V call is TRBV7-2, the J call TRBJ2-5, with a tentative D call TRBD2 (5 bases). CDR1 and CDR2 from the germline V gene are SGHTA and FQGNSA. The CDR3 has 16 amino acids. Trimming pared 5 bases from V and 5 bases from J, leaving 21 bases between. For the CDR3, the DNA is TGTGCCAGCAGCCTTGTCGACCGTCGTAGAGGGGAGACCCAGTACTTC. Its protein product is CASSLVDRRRGETQYF.

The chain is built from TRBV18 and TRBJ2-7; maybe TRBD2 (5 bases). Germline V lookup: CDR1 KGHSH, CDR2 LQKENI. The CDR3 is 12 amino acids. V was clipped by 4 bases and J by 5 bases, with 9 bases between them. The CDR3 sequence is CASSRETDEQYF. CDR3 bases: TGTGCCAGCTCACGGGAGACGGACGAGCAGTACTTC.

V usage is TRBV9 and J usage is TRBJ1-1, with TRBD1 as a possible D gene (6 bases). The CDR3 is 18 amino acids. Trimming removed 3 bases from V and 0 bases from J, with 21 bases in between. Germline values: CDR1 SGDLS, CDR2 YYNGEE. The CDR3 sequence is CASSEDSQILRMNTEAFF. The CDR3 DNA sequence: TGTGCCAGCAGCGAGGACAGCCAGATCCTAAGAATGAACACTGAAGCTTTCTTT.

The DNA for the CDR3 is TGTGCCAGCAGCAATCCTAGCGCGACCGGGGAGCTGTTTTTT. Its translation is CASSNPSATGELFF. The chain employs TRBV28 and TRBJ2-2; perhaps TRBD2 as D (6 bases). Germline CDR1 MDHEN, CDR2 SYDVKM. Trimming stripped 6 bases from V and 5 bases from J, with 13 bases between. The CDR3 has 14 residues.

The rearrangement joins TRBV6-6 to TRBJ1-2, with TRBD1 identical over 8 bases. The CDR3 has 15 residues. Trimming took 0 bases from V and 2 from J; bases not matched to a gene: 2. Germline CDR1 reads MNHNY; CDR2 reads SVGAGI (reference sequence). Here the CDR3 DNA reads TGTGCCAGCAGTTACTCACGGACAGGGAACTATGGCTACACCTTC. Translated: CASSYSRTGNYGYTF.

The CDR3 is CASNQDGNYGYTF. The DNA for the CDR3 is TGTGCCAGCAACCAGGACGGAAACTATGGCTACACCTTC. The rearrangement joins TRBV5-4 to TRBJ1-2; D gene unclear. Germline CDR1 reads SGHNT; CDR2 reads YYREEE (reference sequence). The CDR3 loop spans 13 amino acids. Trimming cost V 6 bases and J 2 bases, with 11 bases left between them.

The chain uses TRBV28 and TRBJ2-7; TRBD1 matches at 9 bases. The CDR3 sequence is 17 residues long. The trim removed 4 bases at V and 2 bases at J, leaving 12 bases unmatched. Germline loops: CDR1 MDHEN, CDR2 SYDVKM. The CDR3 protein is CASSSNRDRVTTYEQYF. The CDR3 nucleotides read TGTGCCAGCAGTTCCAACCGGGACAGGGTAACCACCTACGAGCAGTACTTC.

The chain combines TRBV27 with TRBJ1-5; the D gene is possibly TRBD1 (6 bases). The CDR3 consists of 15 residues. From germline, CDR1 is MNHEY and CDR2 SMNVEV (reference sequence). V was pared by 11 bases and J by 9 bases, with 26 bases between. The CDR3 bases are TGTGCCTCCAGCCGGGGGGCAGGATTGGGTGGGCCCCAGCATTTT. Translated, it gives CASSRGAGLGGPQHF.

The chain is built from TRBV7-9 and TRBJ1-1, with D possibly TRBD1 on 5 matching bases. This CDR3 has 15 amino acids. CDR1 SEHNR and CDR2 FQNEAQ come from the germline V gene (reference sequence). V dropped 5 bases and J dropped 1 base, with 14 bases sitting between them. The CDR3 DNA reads TGTGCCAGCAGCAGGTTTATAGGGGAGAACACTGAAGCTTTCTTT. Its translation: CASSRFIGENTEAFF.

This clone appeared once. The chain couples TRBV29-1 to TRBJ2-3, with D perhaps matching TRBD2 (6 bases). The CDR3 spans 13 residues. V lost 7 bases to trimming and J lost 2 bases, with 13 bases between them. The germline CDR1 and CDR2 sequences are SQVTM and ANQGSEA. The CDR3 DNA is TGCAGCGGTGGGGCGGGGTACACAGATACGCAGTATTTT. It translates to CSGGAGYTDTQYF.

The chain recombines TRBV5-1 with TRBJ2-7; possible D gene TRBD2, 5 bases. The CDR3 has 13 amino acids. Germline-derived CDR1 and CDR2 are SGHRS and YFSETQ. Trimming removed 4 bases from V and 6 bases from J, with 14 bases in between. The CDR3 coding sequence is TGCGCCAGCAGCCGGGGAATGACTGGCGAGCAGTACTTC. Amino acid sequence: CASSRGMTGEQYF.

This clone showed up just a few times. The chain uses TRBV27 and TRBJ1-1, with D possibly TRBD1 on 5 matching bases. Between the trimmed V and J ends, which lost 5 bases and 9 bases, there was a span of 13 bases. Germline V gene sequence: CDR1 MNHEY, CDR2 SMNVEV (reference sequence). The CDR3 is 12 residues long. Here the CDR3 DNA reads TGTGCCAGCAGTCCCTCGGGGCAGCAAGCTTTCTTT. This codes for CASSPSGQQAFF.

CDR3 sequence: CASSVDWTVGTQYF. CDR3 DNA: TGTGCCAGCAGCGTAGATTGGACAGTTGGGACCCAGTACTTC. This chain joins TRBV9 and TRBJ2-5; perhaps TRBD1 as D (6 bases). This CDR3 is 14 amino acids long. From germline, CDR1 is SGDLS and CDR2 YYNGEE. Trimming took 0 bases from V and 7 from J, leaving 13 bases between them.